The sequence of this TCR beta chain was determined in a study of CD8+ T cells in alopecia areata. Regarding the study as a whole: Unlike in mice, where it was clearer, TCR sharing across patients was less clear, possibly HLA-related.

Treatment indicated: oral pan-JAK inhibitor, 5-10 mg twice daily. The germline V gene has CDR1 SQVTM and CDR2 ANQGSEA. V lost 3 bases to trimming and J lost 0 bases; unmatched junction nucleotides: 14. This CDR3 spans 18 amino acids. As for this clone: The antigen remains unidentified.

The sequencing template was cDNA reverse transcribed from extracted RNA. The method was immunoSEQ multiplex PCR; TCRdb's version includes in-frame clones alone and lacks a portion of them. This table holds over 250,000 clones, 60% found once. The source of this sequence is a human donor with alopecia areata. The V and J genes are TRBV29-1 and TRBJ2-3, with 8 bases aligning to TRBD1. The specimen was CD4+ T cells sorted from blood, collected around week 54, from a patient treated with tofacitinib. The CDR3 here is CSVDQGAARGSSTDTQYF. CDR3 in DNA: TGCAGCGTTGATCAGGGGGCGGCCCGAGGGTCTAGCACAGATACGCAGTATTTT.